A selection of T cell receptor beta chains follows, all from one sample in a study of chemoradiotherapy in HPV16-positive cancers. Measured with immunoSEQ multiplex PCR; TCRdb has only the in-frame clones, and not every one. The sample holds some 14,000 clones, around 90% seen once. The starting material was blood, obtained from a patient who underwent chemoradiotherapy. These receptors were collected from a human donor with HPV-associated anogenital cancer. Each CDR3 is given with its conserved first and last residue. Fields, in order: clone size, V gene, D gene, J gene, CDR3 protein, CDR3 DNA. D genes are given only for firm matches. Part of the rows lack a size; the others show once, few, many or a class for expanded clones.

-	TRBV29-1	-	TRBJ2-7	CSVEDPTGKSYEQYF	TGCAGCGTTGAAGACCCTACAGGGAAATCCTACGAGCAGTACTTC
-	TRBV5-5	-	TRBJ2-3	CASSFGTEDTQYF	TGTGCCAGCAGCTTCGGGACGGAGGATACGCAGTATTTT
-	TRBV7-2	-	TRBJ1-4	CASSPGSTNEKLFF	TGTGCCAGCAGCCCCGGGTCAACTAATGAAAAACTGTTTTTT
-	TRBV7-2	-	TRBJ2-1	CASSLVAGLTSYNEQFF	TGTGCCAGCAGCTTAGTGGCAGGCCTTACCTCCTACAATGAGCAGTTCTTC
-	TRBV19	-	TRBJ1-5	CASTIDGTPGSNQPQHF	TGTGCCAGTACTATCGATGGGACTCCGGGCAGCAATCAGCCCCAGCATTTT
-	TRBV6-6	-	TRBJ1-2	CASSYSDGAYGYTF	TGTGCCAGCAGTTACTCGGACGGGGCCTATGGCTACACCTTC
-	TRBV5-4	-	TRBJ1-1	CASSKGESEAFF	TGTGCCAGCAGCAAAGGGGAATCTGAAGCTTTCTTT
-	TRBV2	-	TRBJ1-4	CATSLRGNEKLFF	TGTGCCACGTCTCTGAGGGGTAATGAAAAACTGTTTTTT
-	TRBV10-2	TRBD2	TRBJ2-7	CASSEGGLAGELRYEQYF	TGCGCCAGCAGTGAGGGCGGACTAGCGGGAGAATTACGTTACGAGCAGTACTTC
few	TRBV28	-	TRBJ2-5	CASSAAGLQETQYF	TGTGCCAGCAGCGCCGCTGGGCTACAAGAGACCCAGTACTTC
-	TRBV5-1	TRBD2	TRBJ2-2	CASSWGLAGDTGELFF	TGCGCCAGCAGCTGGGGACTAGCGGGAGACACCGGGGAGCTGTTTTTT
-	TRBV6-5	TRBD1	TRBJ2-7	CASSYDGRGTYEQYF	TGTGCCAGCAGTTACGATGGCAGGGGGACCTACGAGCAGTACTTC
-	TRBV6-6	TRBD1	TRBJ1-2	CATRGSGTPNYGYTF	TGTGCCACCAGGGGGTCGGGGACCCCTAACTATGGCTACACCTTC
-	TRBV28	-	TRBJ2-3	CASSLQVLVDTQYF	TGTGCCAGCAGTTTGCAGGTATTGGTAGATACGCAGTATTTT
-	TRBV7-9	-	TRBJ2-3	CASSLPQDTQYF	TGTGCCAGCAGCCTACCCCAAGATACGCAGTATTTT
-	TRBV2	-	TRBJ1-1	CASSESVRPPNTEAFF	TGTGCCAGCAGTGAATCTGTCCGGCCACCGAACACTGAAGCTTTCTTT
-	TRBV9	-	TRBJ2-7	CASSVSHRATPYEQYF	TGTGCCAGCAGCGTATCCCACAGGGCAACCCCCTACGAGCAGTACTTC
-	TRBV4-2	-	TRBJ1-2	CASSQDSQYGYTF	TGTGCCAGCAGCCAAGATTCCCAGTATGGCTACACCTTC
-	TRBV12-5	-	TRBJ2-1	CASGATGQGIEQFF	TGTGCTAGTGGCGCAACCGGGCAGGGCATTGAGCAGTTCTTC
-	TRBV9	-	TRBJ2-5	CASSVGGWGETQYF	TGTGCCAGCAGCGTTGGAGGGTGGGGAGAGACCCAGTACTTC
-	TRBV21-1	-	TRBJ1-1	CASSKALSLGGWEAFF	TGTGCCAGCAGCAAAGCGCTTTCTCTTGGGGGATGGGAAGCTTTCTTT
-	TRBV6-1	TRBD1	TRBJ2-7	CASKTGQGDYEQYF	TGTGCCAGCAAGACGGGACAGGGGGACTACGAGCAGTACTTC
once	TRBV19	-	TRBJ1-4	CASRRTTNEKLFF	TGTGCCAGTAGGCGGACAACTAATGAAAAACTGTTTTTT
-	TRBV19	-	TRBJ1-5	CASRVRGQPQHF	TGTGCCAGTAGGGTCAGGGGACAGCCCCAGCATTTT
-	TRBV5-6	-	TRBJ2-3	CASSLRGRRDTQYF	TGTGCCAGCAGCTTGAGGGGGAGAAGGGATACGCAGTATTTT
-	TRBV11-2	-	TRBJ2-5	CASSLGPQIGTQYF	TGTGCCAGCAGCTTAGGGCCTCAGATTGGGACCCAGTACTTC
-	TRBV19	TRBD1	TRBJ1-2	CASSPDRAYYGYTF	TGTGCCAGTAGCCCGGACAGGGCGTACTATGGCTACACCTTC
-	TRBV10-3	TRBD1	TRBJ1-2	CAISESTGNYGYTF	TGTGCCATCAGTGAGTCGACAGGGAACTATGGCTACACCTTC
-	TRBV6-1	-	TRBJ1-6	CASSETTATYNSPLHF	TGTGCCAGCAGTGAGACCACAGCCACCTATAATTCACCCCTCCACTTT
-	TRBV20-1	-	TRBJ2-7	CSARESYEQYF	TGCAGTGCAAGGGAGTCATACGAGCAGTACTTC
-	TRBV11-3	TRBD1	TRBJ2-5	CASSRGGSSTETQYF	TGTGCCAGCAGCCGAGGGGGCTCAAGTACGGAGACCCAGTACTTC
-	TRBV11-3	-	TRBJ2-5	CASSLNWGETQYF	TGTGCCAGCAGCCTTAACTGGGGGGAGACCCAGTACTTC
-	TRBV28	TRBD1	TRBJ1-1	CASSLLGTVPLGTEAFF	TGTGCCAGCAGTTTATTGGGGACAGTCCCTTTGGGAACTGAAGCTTTCTTT
-	TRBV25-1	-	TRBJ1-4	CASSRSSGAEKLFF	TGTGCCAGCAGTCGCTCCTCAGGGGCCGAAAAACTGTTTTTT
-	TRBV13	TRBD1	TRBJ2-1	CASSLEAGGDGNEQFF	TGTGCCAGCAGCTTAGAGGCAGGGGGCGACGGCAATGAGCAGTTCTTC
-	TRBV28	-	TRBJ1-2	CASTWADVDGYTF	TGTGCCAGCACATGGGCGGACGTGGATGGCTACACCTTC
-	TRBV7-2	-	TRBJ2-5	CASSLRWAVQETQYF	TGTGCCAGCAGCTTACGGTGGGCAGTACAAGAGACCCAGTACTTC
-	TRBV9	TRBD2	TRBJ2-7	CASSTGTTVTYEQYF	TGTGCCAGCAGCACCGGGACTACCGTTACCTACGAGCAGTACTTC
-	TRBV5-1	TRBD1	TRBJ1-4	CASKGQGVSEKLFF	TGCGCCAGCAAGGGACAGGGGGTTTCCGAAAAACTGTTTTTT
few	TRBV28	-	TRBJ2-7	CASSSYYEQYF	TGTGCCAGCAGCTCGTACTACGAGCAGTACTTC
-	TRBV28	-	TRBJ2-7	CASSFHLGALTYEQYF	TGTGCCAGCAGTTTCCACCTTGGGGCGCTGACCTACGAGCAGTACTTC